This is a list of T cell receptor beta chains from one sample in a study of shared clonotypes between healthy human individuals. Data came from immunoSEQ multiplex PCR; TCRdb stores just in-frame clones and leaves some out. The table records around 2.3 million clones, nearly 97% of them present only once. Sequenced input: naive CD4+ T cells sorted from blood. The receptors derive from a man in his late teens or twenties in good health. CDR3s include the opening cysteine and the closing phenylalanine or tryptophan. D genes are given only for firm matches. The size entry is marked missing in some rows and otherwise reads once, few, many or a size class.

.,15,TRBV29-1,TRBJ2-5,.,TGCAGCACTGGCGATAGGGGTGTGGGCAAAAAGACCCAGTACTTC,CSTGDRGVGKKTQYF
.,16,TRBV5-4,TRBJ1-6,TRBD1,TGTGCCAGCAGCTTGGGCGCCCGGGACAGGGAGTCACCCCTCCACTTT,CASSLGARDRESPLHF
.,17,TRBV7-9,TRBJ2-3,.,TGTGCCAGCAGCTTAAATTATGGGACCGTTTCGGGGAATACGCAGTATTTT,CASSLNYGTVSGNTQYF
.,15,TRBV6-4,TRBJ1-2,.,TGTGCCAGCAGTGACTCGGGGGACGGCCGTGGAGGCTACACCTTC,CASSDSGDGRGGYTF
.,15,TRBV19,TRBJ2-3,TRBD1,TGTGCCAGTAGTAAAGACAGGGGCCGTGGAGATACGCAGTATTTT,CASSKDRGRGDTQYF
.,13,TRBV30,TRBJ2-3,TRBD2,TGTGCCTGGAGAGACCTCCGGGGGGGTAGAAAGTATTTT,CAWRDLRGGRKYF
.,15,TRBV6-1,TRBJ2-7,.,TGTGCCAGCACGACGGATGGGGGGTCCTCCTACGAGCAGTACTTC,CASTTDGGSSYEQYF
once,15,TRBV2,TRBJ1-3,.,TGTGCCAGCAGTGACCAGGGCCACTCTGGAAACACCATATATTTT,CASSDQGHSGNTIYF
.,15,TRBV27,TRBJ2-1,TRBD2,TGTGCCAGCAGCCATAGCGGGCCCCTTTCCGCTGAGCAGTTCTTC,CASSHSGPLSAEQFF
.,13,TRBV10-2,TRBJ1-5,TRBD1,TGCGCCAGTCAGGACAGGGCGGGTCAGCCCCAGCATTTT,CASQDRAGQPQHF
.,14,TRBV6-6,TRBJ1-5,.,TGTGCCAGTCTGCGTGATGGGCGTGATCAGCCCCAGCATTTT,CASLRDGRDQPQHF
.,15,TRBV7-2,TRBJ2-2,TRBD2,TGTGCCAGCAGCTCTACCGGGAGGGACACCGGGGAGCTGTTTTTT,CASSSTGRDTGELFF
once,13,TRBV11-2,TRBJ1-3,.,TGTGCCAGCAGCCCCCACCCAGGAAACACCATATATTTT,CASSPHPGNTIYF
.,15,TRBV29-1,TRBJ2-7,TRBD1,TGCAGCGTGGCCGGGACAGGAGTGTCGGCCTACGAGCAGTACTTC,CSVAGTGVSAYEQYF
.,12,TRBV21-1,TRBJ1-2,.,TGTGCCAGCAGCAAACGGCCTTTTCACTACACCTTC,CASSKRPFHYTF
few,12,TRBV2,TRBJ2-5,.,TGTGCCAGCACCGGGTGGCAAGAGACCCAGTACTTC,CASTGWQETQYF